The 24 T cell receptor beta chains presented below share a single source sample, sequenced in a study of identical twins. TCRdb recomputed calls from the 5' RACE reads with MiXCR, one row per CDR3 protein. This table has 500,000 to 650,000 distinct CDR3 sequences, roughly 6.6% appearing once. A further study also used this sample, focusing on yellow fever vaccine responses in identical twins.

Sequencing input: PBMCs. These receptors were collected from a woman between 18 and 29 years old in good health.

This clonotype was detected only a few times. This chain links TRBV9 with TRBJ2-2; D remains ambiguous. The V end lost 3 bases, the J end lost 5 bases, and 14 bases lay between the germline ends. The CDR3 runs 15 residues. Germline CDR1 reads SGDLS; CDR2 reads YYNGEE. Written as DNA, the CDR3 is TGTGCCAGCAGCGGTGGTCCGGTTGGGACCGGGGAGCTGTTTTTT. It translates to CASSGGPVGTGELFF.

The rearrangement joins TRBV6-1 to TRBJ2-3; TRBD1 matches 9 bases. CDR1 and CDR2 (germline): MNHNS, SASEGT. The CDR3 is 14 amino acids. The J segment lost 4 bases and the V segment lost 8 bases, leaving 7 bases of the junction unmatched. CDR3 nucleotide sequence: TGTGCCAGCGGGGGACAGGGAGTGGCAGATACGCAGTATTTT. This encodes CASGGQGVADTQYF.

A note on this clonotype: The junction and the germline gene differ at one end; a read error may be behind it. The rearrangement joins TRBV3-1 to TRBJ2-3; TRBD2 agrees at 10 bases. CDR1 is LGHDT, CDR2 YNNKEL, per germline (reference sequence). The CDR3 is 15 amino acids. The CDR3 DNA is TGTGCCACCAGCCCGGTAGCGGGGGGAACAGATACGCAGTATTTT. It yields the protein CATSPVAGGTDTQYF.

This clonotype was found a few times. The rearrangement joins TRBV5-1 to TRBJ2-5; D is uncertain. V gave up 0 bases and J gave up 2 bases, with 8 bases separating them. Germline-derived CDR1 and CDR2 are SGHRS and YFSETQ. This CDR3 has 14 residues. The CDR3 loop is CASSLDPIQETQYF. As DNA, the CDR3 is TGCGCCAGCAGCTTGGATCCAATTCAAGAGACCCAGTACTTC.

This clonotype was counted at least ten times. The V call is TRBV24-1, the J call TRBJ2-3; 9 nucleotides agree with TRBD2. The germline V gene encodes CDR1 KGHDR and CDR2 SFDVKD. The CDR3 length is 18 residues. The V segment lost 4 bases and the J segment 2 bases; nucleotides outside the gene matches: 12. The CDR3 is CATSDPSIAGALTDTQYF. The CDR3 region has the DNA TGTGCCACCAGTGACCCCTCCATAGCGGGGGCACTCACAGATACGCAGTATTTT.

This clonotype was found many times. V and J are TRBV12-3 or TRBV12-4 and TRBJ2-3, with TRBD2 matching over 8 bases. V trimming: 5 bases; J trimming: 6 bases; junction bases outside the gene matches: 13. CDR3 length equals 16 residues. The CDR3 DNA is TGTGCCAGCAGTATGGGCTGGCGGGAGGATTCGGATACGCAGTATTTT. It codes for CASSMGWREDSDTQYF.

This clonotype appeared once. The rearrangement links TRBV7-9 to TRBJ2-1; D not resolved. V gave up 6 bases and J gave up 7 bases, with 13 bases separating them. The germline gives CDR1 SEHNR, CDR2 FQNEAQ (reference sequence). This CDR3 contains 13 residues. The CDR3 here is CASRFDGVNEQFF. In DNA form, the CDR3 reads TGTGCCAGCAGGTTCGACGGAGTTAATGAGCAGTTCTTC.

This clonotype has a handful of counts. This sequence joins TRBV4-1 and TRBJ2-7; 9 bases agree with TRBD2. V trimming: 0 bases; J trimming: 4 bases; junction bases outside the gene matches: 7. Germline CDR1 reads MGHRA; CDR2 reads YSYEKL. This CDR3 region has 16 residues. Here the CDR3 reads CASSQDLGLASYEQYF. In DNA, the CDR3 is TGCGCCAGCAGCCAAGATCTGGGACTAGCTTCTTACGAGCAGTACTTC.

At least ten counts were recorded for this clonotype. This sequence joins TRBV7-6 and TRBJ1-6; D is undetermined. V was pared by 4 bases and J by 10 bases, with 17 bases between. CDR3 length: 15 amino acids. The germline V gene encodes CDR1 SGHVS and CDR2 FNYEAQ. CDR3 protein: CASSYGRPSQSPLHF. The DNA of the CDR3 is TGTGCCAGCAGCTATGGGAGGCCGTCGCAGTCACCCCTCCACTTT.

Only a few counts were recorded for this clonotype. V gene TRBV6-1 combines with J gene TRBJ2-5, with 7 positions matching TRBD1. The V and J ends lost 5 bases and 1 base, in that order; junction bases with no gene match: 7. The germline gives CDR1 MNHNS, CDR2 SASEGT. The CDR3 consists of 15 residues. DNA of the CDR3: TGTGCCAGCAGTCGAGACGGGACAGCCCAAGAGACCCAGTACTTC. This gives the protein CASSRDGTAQETQYF.

This clonotype has a handful of counts. The chain links TRBV6-5 to TRBJ1-6, with 7 bases lining up with TRBD1. The CDR3 has 14 amino acids. J gave up 8 bases and V 4 bases, and 5 bases lay outside the gene matches. Germline V lookup: CDR1 MNHEY, CDR2 SVGAGI. In nucleotides, the CDR3 is TGTGCCAGCAGTTTGACAGGGAGGGATTCACCCCTCCACTTT. Its protein is CASSLTGRDSPLHF.

The genes are TRBV6-9 and TRBJ2-7, with D possibly matching TRBD2 (5 bases). There are 13 residues in the CDR3. CDR1 and CDR2 (germline): MNHGY, SVAAGI. For the CDR3, the DNA is TGTGCGAAAGGCGGAGGTATCACCTACGAGCAGTACTTC. This sequence encodes CAKGGGITYEQYF.

This clonotype was counted at least ten times. DNA for the CDR3: TGCGCCAGCAGCCCCCCGGGACAGGGCCCGAACACTGAAGCTTTCTTT. This sequence encodes CASSPPGQGPNTEAFF. The rearrangement links TRBV5-1 to TRBJ1-1, with 9 positions matching TRBD1. The CDR3 consists of 16 residues. Germline values: CDR1 SGHRS, CDR2 YFSETQ. V lost 4 bases and J lost 1; bases outside the gene matches: 8.

The table lists this clonotype with a few counts. The rearrangement links TRBV6-2 or TRBV6-3 to TRBJ1-1; perhaps TRBD1 as D (5 bases). Trimming took off 2 bases at V and 1 base at J, with 11 bases between the two ends. The CDR3 has 15 amino acids. CDR1 is MNHEY and CDR2 is SVGEGT in the germline V gene. The DNA for the CDR3 is TGTGCCAGCAGTTACCTTTGGGGCCAGAACACTGAAGCTTTCTTT. Translation: CASSYLWGQNTEAFF.

This clonotype was counted only a few times. The chain carries TRBV28 and TRBJ2-7; the match to TRBD1 covers 7 bases. The CDR3 totals 13 residues. Germline lookup yields CDR1 MDHEN and CDR2 SYDVKM. The V segment lost 6 bases and the J segment 4 bases; nucleotides outside the gene matches: 6. CDR3 bases: TGTGCCAGCAGAACCGACAGGGTTTACGAGCAGTACTTC. Protein: CASRTDRVYEQYF.

This clonotype appeared many times. The chain recombines TRBV29-1 with TRBJ2-7, with D unclear. The germline CDR1 and CDR2 sequences are SQVTM and ANQGSEA. The CDR3 sequence is 11 residues long. V gave up 2 bases and J gave up 4 bases, with 6 bases separating them. Here the CDR3 reads CSVETLYEQYF. The CDR3 region has the DNA TGCAGCGTTGAAACCCTTTACGAGCAGTACTTC.

V and J are TRBV18 and TRBJ2-7; D is possibly TRBD1 or TRBD2 (6 bases each). The ends were cut back, 3 bases at V and 1 base at J, with 13 bases in the middle. Looked up from germline, CDR1 is KGHSH and CDR2 is LQKENI. This CDR3 region has 15 residues. The CDR3 DNA is TGTGCCAGCTCACCCAGTGGGGGGCATTCCTACGAGCAGTACGTC. Translating gives CASSPSGGHSYEQYV.

This clonotype has only a few counts. V is TRBV6-5 and J is TRBJ2-3, with 7 bases matching TRBD2. V lost 4 bases, J lost 5 bases, and 12 bases stayed unmatched. The CDR3 covers 16 residues. Germline V gene data show CDR1 as MNHEY and CDR2 as SVGAGI. The chain's CDR3 is CASSSRLAPLRDTQYF. The CDR3 coding sequence is TGTGCCAGCAGTTCCCGACTAGCCCCCCTTCGAGATACGCAGTATTTT.

The chain has TRBV3-1 and TRBJ1-4, with D possibly being TRBD1 (5 bases). This CDR3 is 19 amino acids long. Looked up from germline, CDR1 is LGHDT and CDR2 is YNNKEL (reference sequence). The V gene lost 4 bases and the J gene lost 3 bases, with 24 bases spanning the gap. DNA of the CDR3: TGTGCCAGCAGCCTTCGGGGGAAAAGGCAGATAGCCGCTAATGAAAAACTGTTTTTT. The encoded protein is CASSLRGKRQIAANEKLFF.

This clonotype occurred a few times. The chain uses TRBV6-5 and TRBJ1-2; no definite D call. With 3 bases removed from V and 8 bases from J, the gap between germline ends came to 19 bases. The CDR3 covers 15 residues. CDR1 is MNHEY, CDR2 SVGAGI, per germline. The DNA of the CDR3 is TGTGCCAGCAGTTATTGGGGTCTAAAGGACGGCGGCTACACCTTC. Its protein product is CASSYWGLKDGGYTF.

The rearrangement joins TRBV5-1 to TRBJ2-7, with D perhaps matching TRBD1 (6 bases). The CDR3 runs to 15 residues. Germline CDR1 SGHRS, CDR2 YFSETQ. Trimming shortened V by 4 bases and J by 1 base, and 15 bases separated the two germline ends. CDR3 amino acids: CASSKGQGNSYEQYF. The CDR3 region has the DNA TGCGCCAGCAGCAAGGGACAAGGGAATTCCTACGAGCAGTACTTC.

This clonotype showed up many times. The V gene is TRBV3-1, the J gene TRBJ2-4; D is possibly TRBD1 (5 bases). The CDR3 loop spans 12 amino acids. Germline-derived CDR1 and CDR2 are LGHDT and YNNKEL (reference sequence). The V end lost 4 bases, the J end lost 6 bases, and 7 bases lay between the germline ends. The CDR3 reads CASSLDRNIQYF. CDR3 in DNA: TGTGCCAGCAGCCTCGACAGAAACATTCAGTACTTC.

This clonotype has more than one count but fewer than ten. The rearrangement uses TRBV9 and TRBJ2-7, with TRBD2 identical over 9 bases. Trimming cost V 3 bases and J 6 bases; bases outside gene matches: 16. The CDR3 runs to 17 residues. CDR1 and CDR2 (germline): SGDLS, YYNGEE. Written as DNA, the CDR3 is TGTGCCAGCAGCGGACCCCCGGCGGGAGGGCCCTCGGCCGAGCAGTACTTC. Translated: CASSGPPAGGPSAEQYF.

The chain employs TRBV7-9 and TRBJ2-7; D not resolved. This CDR3 is 13 amino acids long. The V gene's germline CDR1 is SEHNR and CDR2 FQNEAQ (reference sequence). Trimming shortened V by 1 base and J by 8 bases, and 12 bases separated the two germline ends. CDR3 bases: TGTGCCAGCAGCTTAGGTGGCGGCTGCCAGCAGTACGTC. It is translated as CASSLGGGCQQYV.